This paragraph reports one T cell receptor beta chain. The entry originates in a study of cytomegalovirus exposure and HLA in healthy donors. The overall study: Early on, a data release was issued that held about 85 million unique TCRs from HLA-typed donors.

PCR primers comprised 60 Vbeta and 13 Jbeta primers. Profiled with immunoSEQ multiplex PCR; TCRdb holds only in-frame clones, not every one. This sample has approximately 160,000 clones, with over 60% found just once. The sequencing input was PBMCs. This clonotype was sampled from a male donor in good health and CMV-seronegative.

CDR3 protein: CASSAGGQGAGQDGYTF. CDR3 nucleotides: TGTGCCAGCAGCGCCGGTGGACAGGGGGCTGGGCAGGATGGCTACACCTTC. The rearrangement links TRBV9 to TRBJ1-2; 11 positions agree with TRBD1. With V trimmed by 3 bases and J by 6 bases, 13 bases remained unmatched. This CDR3 comprises 17 residues. Germline lookup yields CDR1 SGDLS and CDR2 YYNGEE. Variable domain in full (rest from reference TRBV9 and TRBJ1-2): DSGVTQTPKHLITATGQRVTLRCSPRSGDLSVYWYQQSLDQGLQFLIQYYNGEERAKGNILERFSAQQFPDLHSELNLSSLELGDSALYFCASSAGGQGAGQDGYTFGSGTRLTVV.